This T cell receptor beta chain was obtained from a study of Ad26.COV2.S vaccination and SARS-CoV-2 variants (dated by TCRdb to the early 2020s). Background for the entire study: Donors in the vaccine arm were drawn from COV1001, a multicentre, randomized, double-blind, placebo-controlled phase I-IIa trial testing Ad26.COV2.S in healthy adults. Ad26.COV2.S was given intramuscularly at 5x10^10 or 1x10^11 viral particles, as a single shot or as two shots 56 days apart. Sequencing of the TCRbeta repertoire served to evaluate the specificity and breadth of SARS-CoV-2-reactive T cell receptors following Ad26.COV2.S vaccination. A total of approximately 32 samples were included in the TCR-sequenced set, comprising roughly 19 Ad26.COV2.S vaccine recipients, 5 placebo recipients and 8 SARS-CoV-2 convalescent individuals. Participants in the trial were split at random into five groups of five each, receiving low-dose or high-dose Ad26.COV2.S once or twice, or else placebo on both occasions. Investigators did not know the trial group allocation while performing experiments and assessing outcomes. Beyond this particular receptor, the publication reports: After vaccination, substantial breadth of spike-specific CD8+ and CD4+ T cell responses was reported. Compared with placebo recipients, Ad26.COV2.S recipients showed higher spike-specific TCR breadth (P = 0.0014). Comparing responses between vaccine doses or regimens was not something the study was powered to do. The authors noted that the TCR breadth and depth analyses may have underestimated total T cell responses. Vaccine and placebo recipients had comparable non-spike TCR breadth, which fits with the vaccine containing only spike.

Note on this clone: Which antigen it targets is not known. Per-base quality was not reported, and no clone a single base away is much larger than it.

Per the publication, the treatment or condition label means: roughly 18 received Ad26.COV2.S at low or high dose, single or two shots; a few received placebo; per-sample allocation not given. For vaccine and placebo recipients, repertoires were sequenced using samples collected on day 63 after the first injection. Cohort 1b enrolled about two dozen adults aged 18-55 years at a single site in Boston, USA, between 29 July and 7 August 2020. Ad26.COV2.S was a replication-incompetent adenovirus type 26 vector that expressed a prefusion-stabilized SARS-CoV-2 spike protein derived from the original Wuhan strain. TCRbeta CDR3 regions were sequenced with the immunoSEQ Assay. After extraction, genomic DNA underwent amplification by bias-controlled multiplex PCR, followed by high-throughput sequencing. Processing in the source paper ran as follows. To quantify the absolute abundance of every unique TCRbeta CDR3 region, sequences were collapsed and filtered. T cell fraction was estimated by normalizing TCRbeta template counts to usable DNA, which was measured by amplifying reference genes present in all nucleated cells. Repertoire TCRs were annotated as SARS-CoV-2-specific when V gene, CDR3 amino acid sequence and J gene were exactly matched to a known reactive TCR set. The reference SARS-CoV-2 TCR set came from MIRA and was filtered for enrichment in COVID-19-positive ImmuneCODE repertoires, removing public or cross-reactive TCRs. Using the MIRA antigens, annotated TCRs were further analysed by specific ORF or by position within an ORF. Breadth was defined as the number of annotated unique rearrangements divided by the total number of unique productive rearrangements, and depth was defined as the summed frequency of the annotated unique rearrangements. Two-sided Wilcoxon rank-sum tests were used to compare TCR breadth between groups. The table was pulled from immuneACCESS by TCRdb, which kept in-frame rearrangements only. Such tables lose some clones; where checked, under half of the loss comes from unresolved V genes, and the rest has no known cause. The D gene and trimming were derived from the DNA, and the V and J assignments and clone size from that table. This sample gives 200,000 to 300,000 clones in total; 70% to 90% of them show up just once. The ten largest clonotypes hold roughly a tenth of the sample.

Trimmed from V: 0 bases; trimmed from J: 6 bases; junction bases lacking a gene match: 5. Reading from cysteine to phenylalanine, the CDR3 counts 15 amino acids. Only CDR3 DNA is held: 45 bases, read in frame from base 1. Per the germline V gene (reference sequence), SGHKS is the CDR1 and YYEKEE is the CDR2. The source is a person aged 18-65 years who received the Ad26.COV2.S COVID-19 vaccine or a placebo. The chain employs TRBV5-5 and TRBJ2-7, and 11 junction bases match TRBD2. The sequencing used peripheral blood, collected in a trial of Ad26.COV2.S vaccine versus placebo. For the CDR3, the sequence is CASSLELAGGTEQYF. The nucleotide sequence reads as follows: TGTGCCAGCAGCTTGGAGTTAGCGGGAGGGACCGAGCAGTACTTC.